Each of the 13 T cell receptor beta chains below was sequenced from the same sample in a study of T-cell memory formation after mild COVID-19. MiXCR, run by TCRdb on the 5' RACE reads, gives a single entry per CDR3 protein. Of 450,000 to 650,000 distinct CDR3 sequences listed, roughly 18% are singletons. The specimen sequenced was PBMCs or a T cell subset sorted from them (not recorded which). Source of these receptors: an adult woman who had mild COVID-19 (a few samples of this study predate the infection). Cell type and time point are not known.

This clonotype was observed a few times. The chain uses TRBV10-3 and TRBJ1-5, with D unresolved. The CDR3 loop spans 14 amino acids. The germline gives CDR1 ENHRY, CDR2 SYGVKD. The ends were cut back, 6 bases at V and 0 bases at J, with 9 bases in the middle. The CDR3 loop is CAISLTDSNQPQHF. The CDR3, as DNA: TGTGCCATCAGCCTTACAGATAGCAATCAGCCCCAGCATTTT.

This clonotype was counted a few times. The rearrangement uses TRBV6-5 and TRBJ1-6; TRBD1 agrees at 7 bases. With 6 bases clipped from V and 10 bases from J, the junction kept 9 bases outside the gene matches. This CDR3 is built from 14 residues. The germline gives CDR1 MNHEY, CDR2 SVGAGI. CDR3 sequence (DNA): TGTGCCAGCAGGGAACAGGGGAGTAACTCACCCCTCCACTTT. Amino acid sequence: CASREQGSNSPLHF.

This chain connects TRBV24-1 to TRBJ2-2, with 9 positions matching TRBD1. V trimming: 10 bases; J trimming: 0 bases; junction bases outside the gene matches: 5. The CDR3 is 15 amino acids. Looked up from germline, CDR1 is KGHDR and CDR2 is SFDVKD. In nucleotides, the CDR3 is TGTGCCACGACTGGACAGGGGCCGAACACCGGGGAGCTGTTTTTT. This encodes CATTGQGPNTGELFF.

This clonotype was counted only a few times. The chain employs TRBV5-5 and TRBJ2-2; TRBD1 might be the D (6 bases). Trimming stripped 7 bases from V and 4 bases from J, with 17 bases between. The CDR3 runs to 15 residues. Germline V CDR1 and CDR2: SGHKS, YYEKEE (reference sequence). DNA of the CDR3: TGTGCCAGCCCCCACGACAGGAGGATCACCGGGGAGCTGTTTTTT. Residues: CASPHDRRITGELFF.

The V call is TRBV12-5, the J call TRBJ2-1; 10 nucleotides agree with TRBD2. J was trimmed by 7 bases and V by 0 bases; bases with no gene match: 9. Germline V gene lookup returns CDR1 LGHNT and CDR2 FRNRAP. The CDR3 is 17 residues long. This CDR3 is CASGLVPGLAADNEQFF. DNA of the CDR3: TGTGCTAGTGGTTTGGTACCCGGACTAGCGGCTGATAATGAGCAGTTCTTC.

This clonotype has more than one count but fewer than ten. This chain joins TRBV4-3 and TRBJ2-1, with 10 bases matching TRBD1. Unmatched junction bases numbered 4, after V lost 3 bases and J lost 5 bases. Germline CDR1 LGHNA, CDR2 YSLEER. This CDR3 is built from 15 residues. CDR3: CASSQGTGDDNEQFF. The CDR3, as DNA: TGCGCCAGCAGCCAGGGGACAGGGGACGACAATGAGCAGTTCTTC.

This clonotype was observed a handful of times. This rearrangement joins TRBV7-9 to TRBJ1-2, with TRBD1 as a possible D gene (6 bases). Trimming stripped 1 base from V and 9 bases from J, with 21 bases between. In germline, CDR1 is SEHNR, CDR2 FQNEAQ (reference sequence). The CDR3 spans 16 residues. CDR3 region: CASSLENSGHHKSYTF. The CDR3 DNA reads as TGTGCCAGCAGCTTAGAGAACTCGGGACACCATAAAAGCTACACCTTC.

The chain joins TRBV29-1 to TRBJ2-7; D ambiguous. The CDR3 totals 12 residues. The germline V gene has CDR1 SQVTM and CDR2 ANQGSEA. Trimming stripped 4 bases from V and 2 bases from J, with 9 bases between. Here the CDR3 DNA reads TGCAGCGTTGTAGACGGACCCTACGAGCAGTACTTC. The encoded protein is CSVVDGPYEQYF.

The V call is TRBV7-2, the J call TRBJ2-2; D is possibly TRBD1 or TRBD2 (5 bases each). This CDR3 comprises 17 residues. V was shortened by 2 bases and J by 6 bases, with 19 bases between the two germline ends. Germline assignment: CDR1 SGHTA and CDR2 FQGNSA. CDR3 sequence: CASSLRLRPPGPGELFF. The CDR3 nucleotides read TGTGCCAGCAGCTTAAGATTGAGACCTCCGGGGCCCGGGGAGCTGTTTTTT.

This clonotype came up a few times. The rearrangement links TRBV10-3 to TRBJ2-3; D may be TRBD1 or TRBD2 (5 bases each). The CDR3 consists of 18 residues. The V and J ends lost 10 bases and 2 bases respectively, with 28 bases between them. In germline, CDR1 is ENHRY, CDR2 SYGVKD. CDR3 region: CATPPFLTGTKNTDTQYF. CDR3 nucleotide sequence: TGTGCCACCCCGCCGTTCTTGACCGGGACGAAGAACACAGATACGCAGTATTTT.

This chain links TRBV12-3 or TRBV12-4 with TRBJ2-3; D is undetermined. The CDR3 loop spans 17 amino acids. V lost 4 bases and J lost 0, with 17 bases in between. CDR3 nucleotide sequence: TGTGCCAGCAGTTCCCACTCGGGCAGTTCTAGCACAGATACGCAGTATTTT. This translates into CASSSHSGSSSTDTQYF.

There are a few counts of this clonotype. The rearrangement uses TRBV25-1 and TRBJ1-1; 8 bases line up with TRBD1. Trimming took 4 bases from V and 3 from J; bases not matched to a gene: 7. The CDR3 covers 15 residues. Germline CDR1 is MGHDK and CDR2 is SYGVNS. The chain's CDR3 is CASSGRTGKDTEAFF. The DNA for the CDR3 is TGTGCCAGCAGTGGACGGACAGGGAAGGACACTGAAGCTTTCTTT.

This clonotype turned up a few times. The V and J genes are TRBV20-1 and TRBJ2-7, with 12 bases identical to TRBD1. Germline V gene lookup returns CDR1 DFQATT and CDR2 SNEGSKA (reference sequence). Trimming at V came to 5 bases and at J to 7 bases, leaving 9 bases not matched to a gene. This CDR3 contains 14 residues. The CDR3 here is CSALPGQGAGEQYF. The CDR3 DNA sequence: TGCAGTGCTCTCCCGGGACAGGGGGCTGGGGAGCAGTACTTC.